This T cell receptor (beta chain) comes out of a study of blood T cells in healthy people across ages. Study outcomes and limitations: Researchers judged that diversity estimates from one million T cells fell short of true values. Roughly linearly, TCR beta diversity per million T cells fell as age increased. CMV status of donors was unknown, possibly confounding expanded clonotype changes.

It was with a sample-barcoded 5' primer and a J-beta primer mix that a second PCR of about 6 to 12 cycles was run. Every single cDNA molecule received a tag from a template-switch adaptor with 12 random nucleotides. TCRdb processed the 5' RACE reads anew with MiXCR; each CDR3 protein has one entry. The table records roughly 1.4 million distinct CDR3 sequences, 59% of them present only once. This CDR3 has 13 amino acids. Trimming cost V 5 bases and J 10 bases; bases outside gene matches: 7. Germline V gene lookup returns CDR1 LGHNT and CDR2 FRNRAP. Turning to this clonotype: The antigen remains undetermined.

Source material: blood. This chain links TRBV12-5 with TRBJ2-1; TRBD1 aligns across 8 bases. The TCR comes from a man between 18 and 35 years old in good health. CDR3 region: CASGQDRGWEQFF. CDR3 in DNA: TGTGCTAGTGGTCAAGACAGGGGATGGGAGCAGTTCTTC. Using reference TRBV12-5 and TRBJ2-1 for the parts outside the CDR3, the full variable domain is DARVTQTPRHKVTEMGQEVTMRCQPILGHNTVFWYRQTMMQGLELLAYFRNRAPLDDSGMPKDRFSAEMPDATLATLKIQPSEPRDSAVYFCASGQDRGWEQFFGPGTRLTVL.